One sample yielded the 6 T cell receptor beta chains listed below, sequenced in a study of Ad26.COV2.S vaccination and SARS-CoV-2 variants. Documented treatment: approximately 18 received Ad26.COV2.S at low or high dose, single or two shots; 5 received placebo; per-sample allocation not given. Specimens were obtained on day 63 following the first vaccine or placebo injection. The repertoire was sequenced with immunoSEQ multiplex PCR; TCRdb's copy has only in-frame clones and lacks some. The sample lists about 440,000 clones; less than 95% were seen once. The sample here was peripheral blood, taken in a trial of Ad26.COV2.S vaccine versus placebo. These receptors were collected from a person between 18 and 59 years old who received the Ad26.COV2.S COVID-19 vaccine or a placebo.

This chain joins TRBV7-9 and TRBJ2-7; tentative D call: TRBD2 (6 bases). CDR1 and CDR2 from the germline V gene are SEHNR and FQNEAQ (reference sequence). Between the trimmed V and J ends, which lost 3 bases and 2 bases, there was a span of 17 bases. The CDR3 runs to 16 residues. CDR3 region: CASSFGGGREPYEQYF. For the CDR3, the DNA is TGTGCCAGCAGCTTCGGGGGAGGCAGGGAACCCTACGAGCAGTACTTC.

The gene calls are TRBV6-5 and TRBJ1-2, with no clear D. The V gene's germline CDR1 is MNHEY and CDR2 SVGAGI. There are 13 residues in the CDR3. The ends were cut back, 6 bases at V and 1 base at J, with 9 bases in the middle. Here the CDR3 DNA reads TGTGCCAGCAGAACAGCCGATAACTATGGCTACACCTTC. It specifies CASRTADNYGYTF.

The V call is TRBV5-1, the J call TRBJ2-1, with TRBD2 matching over 8 bases. V was clipped by 4 bases and J by 2 bases; unmatched bases: 5. CDR3 length equals 15 residues. Germline V gene lookup returns CDR1 SGHRS and CDR2 YFSETQ. CDR3 loop: CASSGNGRAYNEQFF. The CDR3 coding sequence is TGCGCCAGCAGCGGGAACGGGAGGGCCTACAATGAGCAGTTCTTC.

V gene TRBV12-3 or TRBV12-4 combines with J gene TRBJ1-1; D is uncertain. The CDR3 length is 13 residues. V shed 6 bases and J shed 4 bases, with 12 bases lying between them. The CDR3 is CASSGFALTEAFF. CDR3 DNA sequence: TGTGCCAGCAGCGGGTTTGCGCTCACTGAAGCTTTCTTT.

This clone was counted between two and nine times. The V call is TRBV4-1, the J call TRBJ2-2; D remains ambiguous. CDR1 MGHRA and CDR2 YSYEKL come from the germline V gene. The CDR3 length is 14 residues. The ends were cut back, 1 base at V and 5 bases at J, with 8 bases in the middle. This CDR3 reads CASSQAAKTGELFF. The CDR3 coding sequence is TGCGCCAGCAGCCAAGCTGCCAAGACCGGGGAGCTGTTTTTT.

The DNA of the CDR3 is TGTGCCAGCAGTACACAGGGCTTCGTTAACAATGAGCAGTTCTTC. It specifies CASSTQGFVNNEQFF. The rearrangement joins TRBV2 to TRBJ2-1; maybe TRBD1 (6 bases). The CDR3 extends over 15 amino acids. Between the trimmed V and J ends, which lost 5 bases and 5 bases, there was a span of 16 bases. The germline gives CDR1 SNHLY, CDR2 FYNNEI. Based on the CDR3 plus reference TRBV2 and TRBJ2-1, the full variable domain is EPEVTQTPSHQVTQMGQEVILRCVPISNHLYFYWYRQILGQKVEFLVSFYNNEISEKSEIFDDQFSVERPDGSNFTLKIRSTKLEDSAMYFCASSTQGFVNNEQFFGPGTRLTVL.